This T cell receptor beta chain comes out of a study of human CD8 memory T cell subsets. Total CD8+ T cells were enriched by negative magnetic separation. From germline, CDR1 is SEHNR and CDR2 FQNEAQ (reference sequence). The CDR3 is 13 amino acids. Construction of TCR beta libraries was accomplished by means of UMI-labeled 5' RACE. Using the 5' RACE reads, TCRdb records one entry per CDR3 protein without DNA. The sample's table shows under 8,500 distinct CDR3 sequences. Sequencing used CD8+ stem-like memory T cells (TSCM and TCM) sorted from PBMCs. The subset denotes: stem-like memory CD8 T cells (TSTEM), CCR7+ PD-1- TIGIT-. The chain joins TRBV7-9 to TRBJ2-7; the TCRdb call, TRBD1, lacks DNA for checking. This TCR was recovered from a human donor in good health. CDR3: CASSPRTGNEQYF.